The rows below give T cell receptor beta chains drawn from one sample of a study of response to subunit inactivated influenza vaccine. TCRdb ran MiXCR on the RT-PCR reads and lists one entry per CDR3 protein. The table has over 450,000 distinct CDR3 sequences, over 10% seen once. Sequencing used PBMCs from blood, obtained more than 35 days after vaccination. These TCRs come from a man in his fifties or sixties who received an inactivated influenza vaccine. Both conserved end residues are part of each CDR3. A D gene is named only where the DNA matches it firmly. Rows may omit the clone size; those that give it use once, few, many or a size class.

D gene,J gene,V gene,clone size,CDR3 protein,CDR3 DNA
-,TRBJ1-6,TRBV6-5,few,CASSYSLRRSYNSPLHF,TGTGCCAGCAGTTACTCCCTCCGTCGGTCCTATAATTCACCCCTCCACTTT
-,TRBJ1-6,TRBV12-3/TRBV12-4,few,CASTLTGIGNSPLHF,TGTGCCAGCACCCTTACGGGAATTGGGAATTCACCCCTCCACTTT
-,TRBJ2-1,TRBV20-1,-,CSARDGAKLDEQFF,TGCAGTGCTAGAGATGGGGCAAAGCTGGATGAGCAGTTCTTC
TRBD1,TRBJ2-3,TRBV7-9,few,CASSLLQGATDTQYF,TGTGCCAGCAGCTTATTACAGGGGGCTACAGATACGCAGTATTTT
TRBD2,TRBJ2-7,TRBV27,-,CASSLRRGAYEQYF,TGTGCCAGCAGTTTACGGCGGGGGGCCTACGAGCAGTACTTC
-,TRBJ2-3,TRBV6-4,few,CASSDATGTDTQYF,TGTGCCAGCAGTGACGCGACAGGCACAGATACGCAGTATTTT
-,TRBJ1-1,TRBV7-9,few,CASRQGPTEAFF,TGTGCCAGCAGACAGGGTCCGACTGAAGCTTTCTTT
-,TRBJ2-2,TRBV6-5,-,CASSYRTNTGELFF,TGTGCCAGCAGTTACAGGACCAACACCGGGGAGCTGTTTTTT
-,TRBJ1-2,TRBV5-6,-,CASSLRVPSGYTF,TGTGCCAGCAGCTTGCGGGTGCCTAGTGGCTACACCTTC
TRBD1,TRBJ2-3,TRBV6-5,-,CASSYSGRGLTDTQYF,TGTGCCAGCAGTTACTCTGGCAGGGGGCTTACAGATACGCAGTATTTT
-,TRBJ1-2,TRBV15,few,CATSNGITVYGYTF,TGTGCCACCAGCAATGGTATAACAGTATACGGCTACACCTTC
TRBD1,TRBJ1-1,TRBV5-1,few,CASSIGQGANTEAFF,TGCGCCAGCAGCATAGGACAGGGGGCGAACACTGAAGCTTTCTTT
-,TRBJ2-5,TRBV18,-,CASSPREAQGSQYF,TGTGCCAGCTCACCCCGGGAGGCCCAGGGGTCCCAGTACTTC
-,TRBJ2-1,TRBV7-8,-,CASSLDPLKGRGHNEQFF,TGTGCCAGCAGCTTGGACCCCCTCAAGGGGAGAGGACACAATGAGCAGTTCTTC
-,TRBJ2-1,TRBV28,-,CASSQGHLGYNEQFF,TGTGCCAGCAGTCAGGGACATCTAGGATACAATGAGCAGTTCTTC
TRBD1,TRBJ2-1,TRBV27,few,CASSFATGGAQFF,TGTGCCAGCAGTTTTGCTACAGGGGGCGCCCAGTTCTTC
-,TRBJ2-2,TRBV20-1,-,CSARPLRQGRSGELFF,TGCAGTGCCAGGCCTCTCCGGCAGGGGCGGAGCGGGGAGCTGTTTTTT
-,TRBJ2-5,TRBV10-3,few,CAISADGPKETQYF,TGTGCCATCAGTGCGGACGGCCCCAAGGAGACCCAGTACTTC
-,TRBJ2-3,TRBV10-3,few,CAIQYTRGETDTQYF,TGTGCCATACAATACACCAGGGGGGAAACAGATACGCAGTATTTT
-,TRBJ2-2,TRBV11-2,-,CASSRVTTGELFF,TGTGCCAGCAGCCGGGTAACCACCGGGGAGCTGTTTTTT
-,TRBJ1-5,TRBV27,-,CASSLTAADPWLGNQPQHF,TGTGCCAGCAGTTTAACCGCTGCGGACCCCTGGCTGGGCAATCAGCCCCAGCATTTT
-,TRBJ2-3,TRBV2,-,CASGGLASSTDTQYF,TGTGCCAGTGGGGGCCTCGCCTCTAGCACAGATACGCAGTATTTT
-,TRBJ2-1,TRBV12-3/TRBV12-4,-,CASGFRDYNEQFF,TGTGCCAGCGGGTTCAGGGACTACAATGAGCAGTTCTTC
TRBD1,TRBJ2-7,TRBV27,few,CASGFPGQGNEQYF,TGTGCCAGCGGTTTCCCGGGACAGGGGAACGAGCAGTACTTC
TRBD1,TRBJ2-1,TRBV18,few,CASSRLTGTDAEQFF,TGTGCCAGCTCACGTCTAACTGGGACAGACGCTGAGCAGTTCTTC
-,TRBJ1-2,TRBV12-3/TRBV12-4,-,CASSELGAGYTF,TGTGCCAGCAGTGAGCTAGGGGCGGGCTACACCTTC
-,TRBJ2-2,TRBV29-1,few,CSVETGWNTGELFF,TGCAGCGTTGAAACGGGGTGGAACACCGGGGAGCTGTTTTTT
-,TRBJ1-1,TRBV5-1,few,CASSLVTGSTEAFF,TGCGCCAGCAGCTTGGTCACCGGGAGCACTGAAGCTTTCTTT
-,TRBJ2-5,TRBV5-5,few,CASSFTVETQYF,TGTGCCAGCAGCTTCACAGTGGAGACCCAGTACTTC
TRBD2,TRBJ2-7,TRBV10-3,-,CAITGGLAGEGDEQYF,TGTGCCATCACCGGAGGACTAGCGGGGGAGGGTGACGAGCAGTACTTC
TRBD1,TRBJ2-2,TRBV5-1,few,CASSQIFFGTGSVGELFF,TGCGCCAGCAGCCAGATATTTTTCGGGACAGGGTCTGTCGGGGAGCTGTTTTTT
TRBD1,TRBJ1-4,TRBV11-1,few,CASSTGQGRNEKLFF,TGTGCCAGCAGCACCGGACAGGGACGTAATGAAAAACTGTTTTTT